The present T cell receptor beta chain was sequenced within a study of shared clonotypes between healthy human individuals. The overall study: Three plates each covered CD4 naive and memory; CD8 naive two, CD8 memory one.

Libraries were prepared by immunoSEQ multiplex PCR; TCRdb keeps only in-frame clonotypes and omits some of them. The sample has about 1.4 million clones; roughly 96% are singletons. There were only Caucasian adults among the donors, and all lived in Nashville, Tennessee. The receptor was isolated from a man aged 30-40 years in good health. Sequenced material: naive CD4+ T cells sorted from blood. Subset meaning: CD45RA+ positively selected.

The CDR3 DNA follows: TGTGCCAGCGCTTTCGGGGTCGCAGCCTACAATGAGCAGTTCTTC. As protein: CASAFGVAAYNEQFF. The chain carries TRBV6-5 and TRBJ2-1; tentatively, D is TRBD2 (5 bases). With 8 bases removed from V and 2 bases from J, the gap between germline ends came to 16 bases. Germline V CDR1 and CDR2: MNHEY, SVGAGI. This CDR3 is 15 amino acids long.